The clone carrying this TCR beta chain was counted a few times. The record originates from a study of beta chain features in type 1 diabetes. V lost 4 bases, J lost 0 bases, and 9 bases stayed unmatched. Per the germline V gene, CDR1 is SGDLS and CDR2 is YYNGEE. The CDR3 sequence is 17 residues long. Every isolated RNA sample was fully reverse transcribed, so sequencing captured expressed TCRB transcripts. TCRdb keeps only in-frame clones here, not all; method: immunoSEQ multiplex PCR. Among 450,000 or so clones, roughly 10% were seen once, and the ten largest hold approximately 0.045%. The chain uses TRBV9 and TRBJ2-3; 9 bases are shared with TRBD2. This receptor was taken from a young woman in good health. The sample taken for sequencing was naive CD4+ T cells from blood. CDR3: CASSRRGTSLSTDTQYF. The CDR3 DNA is TGTGCCAGCAGCCGCCGAGGGACTAGCTTAAGCACAGATACGCAGTATTTT.